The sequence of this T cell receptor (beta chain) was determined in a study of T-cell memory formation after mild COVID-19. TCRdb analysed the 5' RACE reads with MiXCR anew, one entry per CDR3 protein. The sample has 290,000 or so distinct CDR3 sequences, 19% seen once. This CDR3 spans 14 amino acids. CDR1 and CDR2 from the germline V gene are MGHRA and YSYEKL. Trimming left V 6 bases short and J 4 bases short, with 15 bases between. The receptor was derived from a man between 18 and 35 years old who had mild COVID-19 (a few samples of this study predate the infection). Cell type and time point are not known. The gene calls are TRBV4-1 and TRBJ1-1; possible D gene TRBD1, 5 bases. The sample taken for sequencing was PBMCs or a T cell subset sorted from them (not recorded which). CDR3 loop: CASSFGRTGTEAFF. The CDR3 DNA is TGCGCCAGCAGTTTCGGGAGAACAGGCACTGAAGCTTTCTTT.